This record covers a single T cell receptor (beta chain). The data derive from a study of blood T cell repertoires in COVID-19. On the study more broadly: Samples taken during acute and convalescent COVID-19 were collected in the United States, Italy and Spain. The cDNA or gDNA used as material had been derived from T cells, B-cell-depleted T cells, or PBMCs.

Germline V gives CDR1 MNHEY, CDR2 SMNVEV (reference sequence). The CDR3 extends over 13 amino acids. V lost 2 bases and J lost 1, with 6 bases in between. Authors' data handling: The authors estimated nucleated cell counts from reference gene primer amplification. The method was immunoSEQ multiplex PCR; TCRdb's version includes in-frame clones alone and lacks a portion of them. That table is the source of V, J and clone size, and D and trimming were worked out from the DNA. The profile shows 350,000 to 550,000 clones, roughly 89% of them singletons. The sequence was collected from a woman aged 30 to 39 with acute or convalescent COVID-19. The gene calls are TRBV27 and TRBJ2-7, with D hard to call. Sequenced input: peripheral blood. The DNA for the CDR3 is TGTGCCAGCAGTTTAACAAAATCCTACGAGCAGTACTTC. Its translation: CASSLTKSYEQYF.